This is a list of T cell receptor beta chains from one sample in a study of shared clonotypes between healthy human individuals. Data came from immunoSEQ multiplex PCR; TCRdb stores just in-frame clones and leaves some out. The sample contains more than 2 million clones, approximately 96% of which appear only once. The sequencing sample was made of naive CD4+ T cells sorted from blood. These receptor sequences come from a young man in good health. Both conserved end residues are part of each CDR3. The D gene is left open where the match is weak. Size is omitted from some rows. Given values are once, few, many or a class for expanded clones.

v_gene	d_gene	j_gene	abundance	CDR3nt	CDR3aa
TRBV9	-	TRBJ1-1	once	TGTGCCAGCAGCGCAACAGGGTCGGGTACTGAAGCTTTCTTT	CASSATGSGTEAFF
TRBV9	-	TRBJ1-4	-	TGTGCCAGCAGCGTAGGACAGGCTAATGAAAAACTGTTTTTT	CASSVGQANEKLFF
TRBV10-3	-	TRBJ1-3	-	TGTGCCATCAGTGAGCTTTCTGGAAACACCATATATTTT	CAISELSGNTIYF
TRBV2	TRBD1	TRBJ1-6	once	TGTGCCAGCAGTGAATTGGGACAGGATAATTCACCCCTCCACTTT	CASSELGQDNSPLHF
TRBV7-8	TRBD1	TRBJ2-7	-	TGTGCCAGCAGGAAGACAGGGCAACAATACGAGCAGTACTTC	CASRKTGQQYEQYF
TRBV2	TRBD1	TRBJ2-7	-	TGTGCCAGCAGCCGGGACAGGGGGTCCTCCTACGAGCAGTACTTC	CASSRDRGSSYEQYF
TRBV15	-	TRBJ2-7	-	TGTGCCACCAGCAGAGATATGGCGCAAAGCTCCTACGAGCAGTACTTC	CATSRDMAQSSYEQYF
TRBV5-4	-	TRBJ2-7	-	TGTGCCAGCAGCTCCCGGAACTACGAGCAGTACTTC	CASSSRNYEQYF
TRBV5-4	-	TRBJ1-1	-	TGTGCCAGCAGCTTGGGGCAGGCCCCCACTGAAGCTTTCTTT	CASSLGQAPTEAFF
TRBV11-2	-	TRBJ1-1	-	TGTGCCAGCAGCTTGGAGTACGGGGAACGGTACTTT	CASSLEYGERYF
TRBV7-8	TRBD2	TRBJ2-5	-	TGTGCCAGCAGCGTAGGGACTAGCGGGAGGGCCTTGGAGACCCAGTACTTC	CASSVGTSGRALETQYF
TRBV2	TRBD1	TRBJ2-4	-	TGTGCCAGCACGAGACAGGGGCTAGCCAAAAACATTCAGTACTTC	CASTRQGLAKNIQYF
TRBV30	-	TRBJ1-6	-	TGTGCCTGGAGTGTCTCGGGGGCGGTTAATTCAGCCCTCCACTTT	CAWSVSGAVNSALHF
TRBV5-6	TRBD2	TRBJ2-7	-	TGTGCCAGCAGCGAGGGACTAGCGGGAGCTTACTCCTACGAGCAGTACTTC	CASSEGLAGAYSYEQYF
TRBV6-1	-	TRBJ2-7	-	TGTGCCACCACCTACGGGAGCTCCTACGAGCAGTACTTC	CATTYGSSYEQYF
TRBV6-1	-	TRBJ1-1	-	TGTGCCAGCAGTGAAACGGGGGGTCCTGAAGCTTTCTTT	CASSETGGPEAFF
TRBV19	TRBD2	TRBJ2-1	-	TGTGCCGCCTCGGGGGGGCCCAGGTCCTACAATGAGCAGTTCTTC	CAASGGPRSYNEQFF
TRBV10-3	-	TRBJ1-4	-	TGTGCCATCAGTGTGTCGTTAAATGAAAAACTGTTTTTT	CAISVSLNEKLFF
TRBV13	TRBD2	TRBJ2-1	-	TGTGCCAGCAGCTTAGGCCTAACTAGCGGGAGAGCCTACAATGAGCAGTTCTTC	CASSLGLTSGRAYNEQFF
TRBV6-5	TRBD1	TRBJ2-1	-	TGTGCCAGCAGTGAACGGGACAGACCCAATGAGCAGTTCTTC	CASSERDRPNEQFF
TRBV28	TRBD1	TRBJ1-2	-	TGTGCCAGCAGGGGGGGGGACAGTCGGTATGGCTACACCTTC	CASRGGDSRYGYTF
TRBV19	TRBD1	TRBJ1-1	-	TGTGCCAGTAACACACAGGGGATCGCTGAAGCTTTCTTT	CASNTQGIAEAFF
TRBV28	-	TRBJ2-1	-	TGTGCCAGCAGAACCGTCCATGAGCAGTTCTTC	CASRTVHEQFF
TRBV6-1	-	TRBJ1-1	-	TGTGCCAGCAGCGAGGTGAACACTGAAGCTTTCTTT	CASSEVNTEAFF
TRBV2	TRBD2	TRBJ2-5	-	TGTGCTAGCGGGGTGGGACTGCCAGAGACCCAGTACTTC	CASGVGLPETQYF
TRBV27	TRBD1	TRBJ2-7	-	TGTGCCAGCAGTTATGGACCGACAGGGGACTACGAGCAGTACTTC	CASSYGPTGDYEQYF
TRBV19	-	TRBJ2-5	-	TGTGCCAGTAGTAGGGGACGGTACCAAGAGACCCAGTACTTC	CASSRGRYQETQYF
TRBV5-4	-	TRBJ2-5	-	TGTGCCAGCAGCTTGGGGGGGCAGACCCAGTACTTC	CASSLGGQTQYF
TRBV10-3	-	TRBJ2-1	-	TGTGCCATCAGAGGGGCGGCCTCAGGGAATGAGCAGTTCTTC	CAIRGAASGNEQFF
TRBV19	-	TRBJ1-2	-	TGTGCCAGTAGGCAAACCCTCCGAGGGGGGGCTAGGTCGTCTAACTATGGCTACACCTTC	CASRQTLRGGARSSNYGYTF
TRBV5-1	-	TRBJ1-2	once	TGCGCCAGCAGCTTAGGGCAGAACTATGGCTACACCTTC	CASSLGQNYGYTF
TRBV6-5	-	TRBJ1-3	-	TGTGCCAGCAGTCGAGACAGGACCGGGAACACCATATATTTT	CASSRDRTGNTIYF
TRBV6-1	-	TRBJ1-2	once	TGTGCCAGCAGTGAAGGTATGCGGGGAGATGGCTACACCTTC	CASSEGMRGDGYTF
TRBV5-1	TRBD1	TRBJ1-3	-	TGCGCCAGCAGCCAGGGGGGCTCTGGAAACACCATATATTTT	CASSQGGSGNTIYF
TRBV30	TRBD1	TRBJ2-3	-	TGTGCCTGGAGTTACCCAGGGGGCTACACAGATACGCAGTATTTT	CAWSYPGGYTDTQYF
TRBV7-9	-	TRBJ2-2	-	TGTGCCAGCAGCCTCCCCGGGACCGGGGAGCTGTTTTTT	CASSLPGTGELFF
TRBV19	-	TRBJ1-4	once	TGTGCCAGTAGTCCCCACCGCCTGGGTCGTAGGGAAAAACTGTTTTTT	CASSPHRLGRREKLFF
TRBV11-2	TRBD2	TRBJ2-1	-	TGTGCCAGCAGCTGGGGACTAGCGGGAGCCTATGAGCAGTTCTTC	CASSWGLAGAYEQFF
TRBV5-1	TRBD1	TRBJ2-1	-	TGCGCCAGCGCTTTGGGGACAGGGGGCGATGAGCAGTTCTTC	CASALGTGGDEQFF
TRBV4-1	-	TRBJ1-1	-	TGCGCCAGCAGCCCCACCGGCCCCCTCATGAACACTGAAGCTTTCTTT	CASSPTGPLMNTEAFF
TRBV2	-	TRBJ2-3	-	TGTGCCAGCAGTGACAGAGAAACCTACCGCACAGATACGCAGTATTTT	CASSDRETYRTDTQYF
TRBV5-1	-	TRBJ1-1	-	TGCGCCAGCAGCCCTGGACAGATAAACACTGAAGCTTTCTTT	CASSPGQINTEAFF
TRBV5-1	TRBD2	TRBJ2-5	-	TGCGCCAGCAGCTCTAGCGGGGGGTATAGGGAGACCCAGTACTTC	CASSSSGGYRETQYF
TRBV18	-	TRBJ1-2	-	TGTGCCAGCTCAGAAATTTCGACAGTTTCAGGGTATGGCTACACCTTC	CASSEISTVSGYGYTF
TRBV5-1	TRBD1	TRBJ2-1	-	TGCGCCAGCGGAGCCGGGACAGGGTATAACAATGAGCAGTTCTTC	CASGAGTGYNNEQFF
TRBV7-2	TRBD1	TRBJ1-5	-	TGTGCCAGCAGCCCCGACAGGGGAAGTCGTCAGCCCCAGCATTTT	CASSPDRGSRQPQHF